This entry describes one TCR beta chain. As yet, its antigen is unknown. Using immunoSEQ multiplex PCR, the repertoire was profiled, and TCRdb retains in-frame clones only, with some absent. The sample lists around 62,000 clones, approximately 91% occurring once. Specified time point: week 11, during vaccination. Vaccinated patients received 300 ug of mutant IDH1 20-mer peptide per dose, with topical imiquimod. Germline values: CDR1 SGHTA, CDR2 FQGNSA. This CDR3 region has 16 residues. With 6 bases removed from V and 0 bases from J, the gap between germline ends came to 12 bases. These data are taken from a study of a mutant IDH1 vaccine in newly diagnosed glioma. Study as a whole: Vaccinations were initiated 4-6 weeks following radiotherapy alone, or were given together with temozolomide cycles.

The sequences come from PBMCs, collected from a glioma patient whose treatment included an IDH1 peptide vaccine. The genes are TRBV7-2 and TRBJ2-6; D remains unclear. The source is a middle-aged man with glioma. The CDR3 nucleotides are TGTGCCAGCAGTCTCAAGGCCCTCTCTGGGGCCAACGTCCTGACTTTC. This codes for CASSLKALSGANVLTF. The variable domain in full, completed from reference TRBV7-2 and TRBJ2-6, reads GAGVSQSPSNKVTEKGKDVELRCDPISGHTALYWYRQSLGQGLEFLIYFQGNSAPDKSGLPSDRFSAERTGGSVSTLTIQRTQQEDSAVYLCASSLKALSGANVLTFGAGSRLTVL.